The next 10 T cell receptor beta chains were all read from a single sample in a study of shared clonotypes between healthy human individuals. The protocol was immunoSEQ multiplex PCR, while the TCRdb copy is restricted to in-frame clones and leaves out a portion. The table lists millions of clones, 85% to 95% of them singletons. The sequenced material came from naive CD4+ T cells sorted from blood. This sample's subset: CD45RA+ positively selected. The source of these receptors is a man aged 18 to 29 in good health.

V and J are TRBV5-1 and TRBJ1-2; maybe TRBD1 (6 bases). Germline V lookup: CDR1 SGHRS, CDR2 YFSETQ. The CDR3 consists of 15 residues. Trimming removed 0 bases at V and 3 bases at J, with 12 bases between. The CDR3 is CASSLEPGADYGYTF. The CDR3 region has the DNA TGCGCCAGCAGCTTGGAACCGGGGGCCGACTATGGCTACACCTTC. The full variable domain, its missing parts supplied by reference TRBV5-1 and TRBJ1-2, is KAGVTQTPRYLIKTRGQQVTLSCSPISGHRSVSWYQQTPGQGLQFLFEYFSETQRNKGNFPGRFSGRQFSNSRSEMNVSTLELGDSALYLCASSLEPGADYGYTFGSGTRLTVV.

The CDR3 DNA reads as TGTGCCAGCAGCTCTTGGGACACCGGATCTTCCGAGCAGTACTTC. It encodes CASSSWDTGSSEQYF. The genes are TRBV7-9 and TRBJ2-7; D is possibly TRBD1 (6 bases). The CDR3 contains 15 residues. Trimming took off 4 bases at V and 6 bases at J, with 19 bases between the two ends. Germline CDR1 is SEHNR and CDR2 is FQNEAQ (reference sequence). The whole variable domain, filled in from reference TRBV7-9 and TRBJ2-7, reads DTGVSQNPRHKITKRGQNVTFRCDPISEHNRLYWYRQTLGQGPEFLTYFQNEAQLEKSRLLSDRFSAERPKGSFSTLEIQRTEQGDSAMYLCASSSWDTGSSEQYFGPGTRLTVT.

The CDR3 DNA is TGTGCCAGCAGCGTGGGATTTAACTACACCTTC. This encodes CASSVGFNYTF. V gene TRBV9 combines with J gene TRBJ1-2; D is uncertain. The length of the CDR3 is 11 residues. Germline V gene data show CDR1 as SGDLS and CDR2 as YYNGEE. The V end was cut by 2 bases, the J end by 10 bases, with 9 bases between. Full variable domain (remainder filled in from reference TRBV9 and TRBJ1-2): DSGVTQTPKHLITATGQRVTLRCSPRSGDLSVYWYQQSLDQGLQFLIQYYNGEERAKGNILERFSAQQFPDLHSELNLSSLELGDSALYFCASSVGFNYTFGSGTRLTVV.

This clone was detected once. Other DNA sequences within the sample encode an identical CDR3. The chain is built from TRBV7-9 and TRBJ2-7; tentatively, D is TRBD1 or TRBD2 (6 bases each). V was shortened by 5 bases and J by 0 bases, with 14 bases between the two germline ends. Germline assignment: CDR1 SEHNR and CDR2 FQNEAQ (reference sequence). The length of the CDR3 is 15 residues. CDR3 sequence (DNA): TGTGCCAGCAGCCTAGGGGGGTTGGCCTCCTACGAGCAGTACTTC. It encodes CASSLGGLASYEQYF. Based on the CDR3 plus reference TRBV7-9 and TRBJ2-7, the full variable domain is DTGVSQNPRHKITKRGQNVTFRCDPISEHNRLYWYRQTLGQGPEFLTYFQNEAQLEKSRLLSDRFSAERPKGSFSTLEIQRTEQGDSAMYLCASSLGGLASYEQYFGPGTRLTVT.

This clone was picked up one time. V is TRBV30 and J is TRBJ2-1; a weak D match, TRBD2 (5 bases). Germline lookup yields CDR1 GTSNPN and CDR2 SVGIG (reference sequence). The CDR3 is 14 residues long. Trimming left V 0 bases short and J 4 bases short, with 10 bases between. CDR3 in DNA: TGTGCCTGGAGTGTGAGAGGAGGATACAATGAGCAGTTCTTC. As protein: CAWSVRGGYNEQFF. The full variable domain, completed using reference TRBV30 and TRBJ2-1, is SQTIHQWPATLVQPVGSPLSLECTVEGTSNPNLYWYRQAAGRGLQLLFYSVGIGQISSEVPQNLSASRPQDRQFILSSKKLLLSDSGFYLCAWSVRGGYNEQFFGPGTRLTVL.

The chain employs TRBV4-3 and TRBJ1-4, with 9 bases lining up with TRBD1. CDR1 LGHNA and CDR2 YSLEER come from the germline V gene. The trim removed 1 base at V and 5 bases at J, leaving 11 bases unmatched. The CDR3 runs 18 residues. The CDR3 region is CASSQVGVLGTGNEKLFF. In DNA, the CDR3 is TGCGCCAGCAGCCAAGTCGGGGTTCTCGGGACAGGGAATGAAAAACTGTTTTTT.

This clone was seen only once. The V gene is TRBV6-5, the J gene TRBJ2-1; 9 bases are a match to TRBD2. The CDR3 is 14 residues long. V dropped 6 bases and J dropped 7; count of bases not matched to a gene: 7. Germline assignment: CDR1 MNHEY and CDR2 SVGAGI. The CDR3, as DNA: TGTGCCAGCAGCACTCTAGCGGGATCTAATGAGCAGTTCTTC. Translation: CASSTLAGSNEQFF.

The CDR3 DNA is TGTGCCAGCAGCTTCCGAAAGGGGTACCAAGAGACCCAGTACTTC. Its protein product is CASSFRKGYQETQYF. The chain is built from TRBV5-6 and TRBJ2-5; D perhaps matches TRBD1 (5 bases). V lost 2 bases, J lost 0 bases, and 11 bases lay in between. The CDR3 covers 15 residues. Germline loops: CDR1 SGHDT, CDR2 YYEEEE.

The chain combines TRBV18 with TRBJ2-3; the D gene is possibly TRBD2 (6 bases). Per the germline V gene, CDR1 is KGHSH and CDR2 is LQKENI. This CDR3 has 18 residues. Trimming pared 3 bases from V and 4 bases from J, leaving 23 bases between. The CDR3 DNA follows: TGTGCCAGCTCACCGAAAATTACGGGGGAGAGTTTCCCAGATACGCAGTATTTT. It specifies CASSPKITGESFPDTQYF.

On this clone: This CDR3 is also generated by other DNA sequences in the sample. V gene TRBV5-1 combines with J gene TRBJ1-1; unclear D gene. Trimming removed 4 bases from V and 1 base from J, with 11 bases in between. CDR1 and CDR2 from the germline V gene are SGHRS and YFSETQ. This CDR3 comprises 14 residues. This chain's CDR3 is CASSPGHPNTEAFF. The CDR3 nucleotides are TGCGCCAGCAGCCCCGGGCATCCGAACACTGAAGCTTTCTTT.